The present TCR beta chain was sequenced within a study of post-analysis software for immune sequencing data. Study-level results: Four to six TRBV segments, including TRBV5-6, TRBV5-1 and TRBV20-1, were more frequent in patients than controls. Pronounced co-clustering by F measure was evident among identically batched samples.

This clonotype was seen more than once but under ten times. Its antigen is undetermined. With V trimmed by 5 bases and J by 2 bases, 3 bases remained unmatched. This CDR3 is 16 amino acids long. Germline CDR1 is SGDLS and CDR2 is YYNGEE. The library was made from cDNA and included unique molecular identifiers. TCRdb recomputed calls from the PCR reads with MiXCR, one row per CDR3 protein. This table has 820,000 or so distinct CDR3 sequences, roughly 58% appearing once. The chain links TRBV9 to TRBJ2-1, with 14 bases lining up with TRBD2. This clonotype originated in a girl aged 5-17 years with multiple sclerosis. The specimen sequenced was blood. The CDR3 sequence: CASRGTSGSPYNEQFF. The CDR3 DNA follows: TGTGCCAGCAGAGGGACTAGCGGGAGCCCCTACAATGAGCAGTTCTTC.